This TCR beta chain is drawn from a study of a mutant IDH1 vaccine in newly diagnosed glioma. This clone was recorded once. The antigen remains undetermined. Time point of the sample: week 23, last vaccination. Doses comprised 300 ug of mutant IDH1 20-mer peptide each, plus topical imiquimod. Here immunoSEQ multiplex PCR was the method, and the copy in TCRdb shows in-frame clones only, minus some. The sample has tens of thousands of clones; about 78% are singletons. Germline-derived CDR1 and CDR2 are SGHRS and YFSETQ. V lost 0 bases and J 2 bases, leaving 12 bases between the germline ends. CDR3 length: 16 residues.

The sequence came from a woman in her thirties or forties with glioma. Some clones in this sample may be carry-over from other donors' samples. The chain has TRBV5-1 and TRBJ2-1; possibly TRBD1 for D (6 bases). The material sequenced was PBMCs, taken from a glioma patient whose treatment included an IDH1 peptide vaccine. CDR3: CASSLAGAVPYNEQFF. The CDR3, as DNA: TGCGCCAGCAGCTTGGCAGGGGCGGTACCCTACAATGAGCAGTTCTTC. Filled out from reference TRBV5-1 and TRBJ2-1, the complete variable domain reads KAGVTQTPRYLIKTRGQQVTLSCSPISGHRSVSWYQQTPGQGLQFLFEYFSETQRNKGNFPGRFSGRQFSNSRSEMNVSTLELGDSALYLCASSLAGAVPYNEQFFGPGTRLTVL.